This entry lists 5 T cell receptor beta chains sequenced from one sample in a study of T cell repertoires in cytomegalovirus infection. Their antigen targets remain unknown. In TCRdb, the reads were re-called with MiXCR into one record per CDR3 protein. The sample lists 650,000 to 900,000 distinct CDR3 sequences, 29% occurring once. The sequenced sample was cultured CD8+ T cells from PBMCs, obtained from culture after CMV antigen stimulation. Receptors originate from a human donor in good health (CMV status not recorded). Some clones in this sample may be carry-over from other donors' samples.

The chain links TRBV27 to TRBJ1-1; D perhaps matches TRBD1 (5 bases). CDR1 is MNHEY and CDR2 is SMNVEV in the germline V gene (reference sequence). The CDR3 loop spans 14 amino acids. The V and J ends lost 3 bases and 6 bases respectively, with 14 bases between them. The CDR3 DNA sequence: TGTGCCAGCAGTTTCACAAGGTTAGGGGCTGAAGCTTTCTTT. Its protein product is CASSFTRLGAEAFF.

This clonotype has only a few counts. The chain combines TRBV7-2 with TRBJ2-3, with D perhaps TRBD2 (7 bases). The germline CDR1 and CDR2 sequences are SGHTA and FQGNSA. Trimming shortened V by 4 bases and J by 5 bases, and 19 bases separated the two germline ends. The CDR3 length is 16 residues. CDR3 sequence reads: CASSSWGGGPRDTQYF. The CDR3 region has the DNA TGTGCCAGCAGCTCCTGGGGCGGGGGCCCTCGAGATACGCAGTATTTT.

The rearrangement joins TRBV6-1 to TRBJ1-4; weak D call: TRBD1 (5 bases). Germline lookup yields CDR1 MNHNS and CDR2 SASEGT. There are 15 residues in the CDR3. Trimming pared 9 bases from V and 7 bases from J, leaving 21 bases between. CDR3 coding DNA: TGTGCCAGTTCCCCCGACAGAGAAATACTTGAAAAACTGTTTTTT. Residues: CASSPDREILEKLFF.

This clonotype was observed a handful of times. An end of the junction does not agree with germline; a read error may underlie this. The rearrangement uses TRBV7-6 and TRBJ2-1, with a possible D match to TRBD1 (6 bases). CDR1 and CDR2 from the germline V gene are SGHVS and FNYEAQ. The CDR3 is made up of 15 amino acids. The CDR3 sequence is CASSQTQGPYNEQFF. The CDR3 DNA follows: TGTGCTAGCAGCCAGACACAGGGACCCTACAATGAGCAGTTCTTC.

This clonotype was counted only a few times. DNA for the CDR3: TGCGCCAGCAGTTCCGACCCGGGAATCTACAATGAGCAGTTCTTC. The encoded protein is CASSSDPGIYNEQFF. The V gene is TRBV5-1, the J gene TRBJ2-1; D perhaps matches TRBD2 (5 bases). The germline V gene has CDR1 SGHRS and CDR2 YFSETQ. The CDR3 is made up of 15 amino acids. Trimming shortened V by 5 bases and J by 3 bases, and 15 bases separated the two germline ends.